The clone carrying this T cell receptor (beta chain) was counted a few times. Germline loops: CDR1 LGHNA, CDR2 YSLEER. After removal of 1 base from V and 10 bases from J, the junction contained 8 bases not matched to a gene. The CDR3 consists of 15 residues. This entry is derived from a study of OX40 agonist ivuxolimab in advanced cancers. About the research overall: Patient treatment consisted of intravenous ivuxolimab administration every 2 weeks at 0.01 to 10 mg/kg. Melanoma, hepatocellular carcinoma, head and neck or renal cell cancer occurred in dose-escalation patients. Prior anti-PD-1, anti-PD-L1 or anti-CTLA-4 therapy was allowed; about 39% had some. Partial responses occurred in Three dose-escalation patients, one with hepatocellular carcinoma and two with cutaneous melanoma.

Repertoires were generated with immunoSEQ multiplex PCR, while TCRdb's copy carries only in-frame clones and drops some. The sample holds around 64,000 clones; about 90% are singletons and the top ten take 6% to 8%. This receptor was taken from an adult with an advanced solid tumor such as melanoma, head and neck, liver or kidney cancer. Here the sequenced sample was CD4+ or CD8+ T cells sorted from blood, taken in a trial of the OX40 agonist ivuxolimab. V gene TRBV4-3 combines with J gene TRBJ2-1; 9 nucleotides align to TRBD2. CDR3 sequence reads: CASSQGLRGGREQFF. CDR3 DNA sequence: TGCGCCAGCAGCCAAGGGTTGCGGGGGGGCAGGGAGCAGTTCTTC.